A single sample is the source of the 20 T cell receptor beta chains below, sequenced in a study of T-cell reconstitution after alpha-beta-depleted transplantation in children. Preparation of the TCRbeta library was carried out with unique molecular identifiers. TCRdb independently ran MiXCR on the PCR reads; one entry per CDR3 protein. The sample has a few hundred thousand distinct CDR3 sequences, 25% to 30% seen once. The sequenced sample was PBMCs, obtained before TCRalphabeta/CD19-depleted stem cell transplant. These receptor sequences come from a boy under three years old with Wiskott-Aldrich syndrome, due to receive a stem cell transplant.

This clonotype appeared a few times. In DNA form, the CDR3 reads TGTGCCATCAGTGAGATGGGACTAGCGGGAGAGAATGAGCAGTTCTTC. This sequence encodes CAISEMGLAGENEQFF. This chain connects TRBV10-3 to TRBJ2-1; 14 bases align to TRBD2. The CDR3 length is 16 residues. The germline V gene has CDR1 ENHRY and CDR2 SYGVKD. Trimming cost V 2 bases and J 7 bases; bases outside gene matches: 4.

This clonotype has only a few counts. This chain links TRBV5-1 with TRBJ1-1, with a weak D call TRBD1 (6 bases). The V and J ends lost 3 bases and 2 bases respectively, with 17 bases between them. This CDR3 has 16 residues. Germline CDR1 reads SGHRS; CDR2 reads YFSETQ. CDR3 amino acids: CASSSSPGHLNTEAFF. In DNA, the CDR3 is TGCGCCAGCAGCTCCTCTCCGGGACACCTCAACACTGAAGCTTTCTTT. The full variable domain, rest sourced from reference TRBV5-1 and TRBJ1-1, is KAGVTQTPRYLIKTRGQQVTLSCSPISGHRSVSWYQQTPGQGLQFLFEYFSETQRNKGNFPGRFSGRQFSNSRSEMNVSTLELGDSALYLCASSSSPGHLNTEAFFGQGTRLTVV.

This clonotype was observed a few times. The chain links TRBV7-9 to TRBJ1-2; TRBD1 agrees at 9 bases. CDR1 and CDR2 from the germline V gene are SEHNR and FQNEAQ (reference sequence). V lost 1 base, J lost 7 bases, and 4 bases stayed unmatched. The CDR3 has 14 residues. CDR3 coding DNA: TGTGCCAGCAGCTTAGAAGTGACAGGGGGTGGCTACACCTTC. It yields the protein CASSLEVTGGGYTF.

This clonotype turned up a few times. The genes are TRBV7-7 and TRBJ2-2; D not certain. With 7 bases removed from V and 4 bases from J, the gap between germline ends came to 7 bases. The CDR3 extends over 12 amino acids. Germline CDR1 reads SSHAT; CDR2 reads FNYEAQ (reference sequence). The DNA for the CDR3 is TGTGCCAGCACCGGAATCACCGGGGAGCTGTTTTTT. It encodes CASTGITGELFF. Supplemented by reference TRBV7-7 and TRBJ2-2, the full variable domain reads GAGVSQSPRYKVTKRGQDVTLRCDPISSHATLYWYQQALGQGPEFLTYFNYEAQPDKSGLPSDRFSAERPEGSISTLTIQRTEQRDSAMYRCASTGITGELFFGEGSRLTVL.

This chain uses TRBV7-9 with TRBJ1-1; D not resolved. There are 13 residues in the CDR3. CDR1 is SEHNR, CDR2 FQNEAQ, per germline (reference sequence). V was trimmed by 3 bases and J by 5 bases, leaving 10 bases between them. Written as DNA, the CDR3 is TGTGCCAGCAGCTTTCGTCAACGGACTGAAGCTTTCTTT. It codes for CASSFRQRTEAFF.

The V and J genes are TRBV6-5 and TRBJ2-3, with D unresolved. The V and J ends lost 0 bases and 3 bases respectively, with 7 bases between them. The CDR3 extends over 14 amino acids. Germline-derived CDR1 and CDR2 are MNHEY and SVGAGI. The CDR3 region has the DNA TGTGCCAGCAGTTACTCGTTTAGTACAGATACGCAGTATTTT. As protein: CASSYSFSTDTQYF.

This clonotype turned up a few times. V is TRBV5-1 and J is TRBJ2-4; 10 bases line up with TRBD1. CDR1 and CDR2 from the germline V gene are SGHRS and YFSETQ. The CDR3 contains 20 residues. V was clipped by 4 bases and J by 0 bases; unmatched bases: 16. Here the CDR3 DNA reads TGCGCCAGCAGCACGAACCCCGGGACAGGGGTCTCGGGAGCCAAAAACATTCAGTACTTC. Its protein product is CASSTNPGTGVSGAKNIQYF.

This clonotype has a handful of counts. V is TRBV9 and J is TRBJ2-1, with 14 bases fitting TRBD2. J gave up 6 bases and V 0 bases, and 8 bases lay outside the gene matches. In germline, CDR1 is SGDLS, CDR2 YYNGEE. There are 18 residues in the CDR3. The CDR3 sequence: CASSVVDGGTSGGNEQFF. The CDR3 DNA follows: TGTGCCAGCAGCGTAGTGGACGGGGGGACTAGCGGGGGCAATGAGCAGTTCTTC.

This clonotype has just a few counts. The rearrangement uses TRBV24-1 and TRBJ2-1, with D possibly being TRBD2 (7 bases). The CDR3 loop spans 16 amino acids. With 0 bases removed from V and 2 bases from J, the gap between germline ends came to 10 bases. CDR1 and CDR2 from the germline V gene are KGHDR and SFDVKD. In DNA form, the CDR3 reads TGTGCCACCAGTGATTTGGGGGGGGCCACCTACAATGAGCAGTTCTTC. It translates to CATSDLGGATYNEQFF.

CDR3 loop: CASSYSVRGQEQYF. For the CDR3, the DNA is TGTGCCAGCAGTTACTCGGTACGGGGGCAGGAGCAGTACTTC. This sequence joins TRBV6-5 and TRBJ2-7, with D perhaps TRBD1 or TRBD2 (6 bases each). CDR1 and CDR2 (germline): MNHEY, SVGAGI. Trimming removed 0 bases from V and 7 bases from J, with 13 bases in between. This CDR3 comprises 14 residues.

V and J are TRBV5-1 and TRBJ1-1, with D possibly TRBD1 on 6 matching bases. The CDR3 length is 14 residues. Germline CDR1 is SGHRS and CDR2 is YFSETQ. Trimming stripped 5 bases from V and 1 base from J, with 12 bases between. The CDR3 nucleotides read TGCGCCAGCAGGCGGGGGGCCGAGAACACTGAAGCTTTCTTT. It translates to CASRRGAENTEAFF.

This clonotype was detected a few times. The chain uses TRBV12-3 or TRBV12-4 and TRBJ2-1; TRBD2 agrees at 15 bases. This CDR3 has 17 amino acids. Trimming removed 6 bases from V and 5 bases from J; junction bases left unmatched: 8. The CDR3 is CASSPGLAGGTNNEQFF. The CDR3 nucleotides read TGTGCCAGCAGCCCGGGACTAGCGGGAGGTACCAACAATGAGCAGTTCTTC.

This CDR3 reads CATSGPSLPSRTGELFF. The CDR3 nucleotides read TGTGCCACCAGCGGCCCGTCCCTTCCGTCCCGAACCGGGGAGCTGTTTTTT. V gene TRBV15 combines with J gene TRBJ2-2; no clear D. Germline CDR1 and CDR2: LNHNV and YYDKDF (reference sequence). This CDR3 is built from 17 residues. Trimming took 5 bases from V and 5 from J, leaving 21 bases between them.

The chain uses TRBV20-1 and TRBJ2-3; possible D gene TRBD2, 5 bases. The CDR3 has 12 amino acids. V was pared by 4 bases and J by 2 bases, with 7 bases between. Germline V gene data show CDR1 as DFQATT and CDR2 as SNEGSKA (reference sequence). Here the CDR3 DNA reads TGCAGTGCTATAGCGTTCACAGATACGCAGTATTTT. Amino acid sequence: CSAIAFTDTQYF.

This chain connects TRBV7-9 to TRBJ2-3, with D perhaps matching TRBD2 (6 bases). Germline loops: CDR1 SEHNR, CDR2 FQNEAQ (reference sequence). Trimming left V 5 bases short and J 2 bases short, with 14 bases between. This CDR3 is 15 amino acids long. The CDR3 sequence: CASSLRELSTDTQYF. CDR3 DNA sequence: TGTGCCAGCAGCCTTCGGGAGTTATCCACAGATACGCAGTATTTT.

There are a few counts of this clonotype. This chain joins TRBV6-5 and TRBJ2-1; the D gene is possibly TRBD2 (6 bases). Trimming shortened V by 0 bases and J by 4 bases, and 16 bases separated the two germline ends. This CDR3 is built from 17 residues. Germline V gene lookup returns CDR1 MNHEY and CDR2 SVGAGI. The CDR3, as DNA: TGTGCCAGCAGTTACTCGACATGGCGGGATCGGTACAATGAGCAGTTCTTC. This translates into CASSYSTWRDRYNEQFF.

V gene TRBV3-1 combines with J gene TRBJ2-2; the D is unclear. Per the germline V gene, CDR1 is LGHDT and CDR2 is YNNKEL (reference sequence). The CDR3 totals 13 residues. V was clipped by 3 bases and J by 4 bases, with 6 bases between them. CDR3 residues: CASSQTRTGELFF. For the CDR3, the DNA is TGTGCCAGCAGCCAGACACGCACCGGGGAGCTGTTTTTT.

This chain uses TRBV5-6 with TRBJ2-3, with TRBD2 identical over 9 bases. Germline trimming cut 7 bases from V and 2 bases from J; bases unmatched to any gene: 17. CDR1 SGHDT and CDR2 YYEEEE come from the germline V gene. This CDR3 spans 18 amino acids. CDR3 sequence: CASGPGVLAGPATDTQYF. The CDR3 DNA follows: TGTGCCAGCGGCCCCGGGGTCCTAGCGGGACCAGCCACAGATACGCAGTATTTT.

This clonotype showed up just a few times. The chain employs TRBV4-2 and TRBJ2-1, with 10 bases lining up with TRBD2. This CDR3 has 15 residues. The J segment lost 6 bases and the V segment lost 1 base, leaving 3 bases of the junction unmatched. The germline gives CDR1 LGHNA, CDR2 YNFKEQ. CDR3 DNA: TGTGCCAGCAGCCAAGTTGCTAGCGGGAGCAATGAGCAGTTCTTC. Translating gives CASSQVASGSNEQFF.

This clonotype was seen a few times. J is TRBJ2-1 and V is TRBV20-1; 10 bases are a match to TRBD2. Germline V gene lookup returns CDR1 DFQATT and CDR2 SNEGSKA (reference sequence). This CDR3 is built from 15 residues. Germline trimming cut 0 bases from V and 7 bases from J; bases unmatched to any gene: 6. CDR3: CSARDPGLADNEQFF. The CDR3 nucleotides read TGCAGTGCTAGAGACCCCGGACTAGCGGATAATGAGCAGTTCTTC.